This entry features one T cell receptor beta chain sequence. These data belong to a study of blood T cell repertoires in COVID-19. Looking at the study overall: Some COVID-19 samples were acute and others convalescent; all came from the United States, Italy and Spain.

The data were produced by immunoSEQ multiplex PCR, yet TCRdb's version contains in-frame clones alone and is incomplete. The table records approximately 37,000 clones, over 70% of them present only once. The CDR3 has 19 amino acids. CDR1 LNHDA and CDR2 SQIVND come from the germline V gene (reference sequence). V gave up 4 bases and J gave up 5 bases; unmatched junction bases: 20. This chain connects TRBV19 to TRBJ2-1; the match to TRBD2 covers 7 bases. The receptor was derived from a woman between 70 and 85 years old with acute or convalescent COVID-19. Material: peripheral blood. CDR3 sequence: CASSRAGWLADKRDNEQFF. CDR3 sequence (DNA): TGTGCCAGTAGTAGGGCAGGTTGGCTAGCGGATAAACGGGACAATGAGCAGTTCTTC. Looking up the rest from reference TRBV19 and TRBJ2-1 gives the full variable domain: DGGITQSPKYLFRKEGQNVTLSCEQNLNHDAMYWYRQDPGQGLRLIYYSQIVNDFQKGDIAEGYSVSREKKESFPLTVTSAQKNPTAFYLCASSRAGWLADKRDNEQFFGPGTRLTVL.